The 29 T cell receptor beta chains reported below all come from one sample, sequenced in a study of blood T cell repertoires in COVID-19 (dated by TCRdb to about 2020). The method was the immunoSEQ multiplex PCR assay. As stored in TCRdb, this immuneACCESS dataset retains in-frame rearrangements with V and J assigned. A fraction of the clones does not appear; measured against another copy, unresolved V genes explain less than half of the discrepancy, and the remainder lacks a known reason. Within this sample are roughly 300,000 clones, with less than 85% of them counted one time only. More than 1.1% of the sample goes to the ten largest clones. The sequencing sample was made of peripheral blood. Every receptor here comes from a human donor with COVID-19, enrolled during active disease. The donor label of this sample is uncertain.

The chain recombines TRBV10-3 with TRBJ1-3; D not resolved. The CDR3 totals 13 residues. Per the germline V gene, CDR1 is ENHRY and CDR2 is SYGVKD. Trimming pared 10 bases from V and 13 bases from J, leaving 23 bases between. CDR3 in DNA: TGTGCCACGACCCAGAGACAAGACCAAGAGATATATTTT. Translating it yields CATTQRQDQEIYF.

CDR3 sequence: CASSELAAPDTQYF. CDR3 in DNA: TGTGCCAGTAGCGAGCTAGCGGCTCCAGATACGCAGTATTTT. V is TRBV19 and J is TRBJ2-3; 7 bases are a match to TRBD2. The V gene's germline CDR1 is LNHDA and CDR2 SQIVND (reference sequence). This CDR3 has 14 residues. V was clipped by 6 bases and J by 4 bases; unmatched bases: 7.

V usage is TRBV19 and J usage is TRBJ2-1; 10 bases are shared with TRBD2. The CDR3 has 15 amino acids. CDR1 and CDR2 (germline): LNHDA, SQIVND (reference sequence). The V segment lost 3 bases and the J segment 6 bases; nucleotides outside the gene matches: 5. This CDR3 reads CASSIGTSEFNEQFF. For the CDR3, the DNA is TGTGCCAGTAGTATTGGGACTAGCGAATTCAATGAGCAGTTCTTC.

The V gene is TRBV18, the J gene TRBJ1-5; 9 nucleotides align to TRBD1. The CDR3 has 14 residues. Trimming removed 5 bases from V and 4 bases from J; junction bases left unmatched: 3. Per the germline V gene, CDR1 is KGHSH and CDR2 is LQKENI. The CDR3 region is CASSMGQGNQPQHF. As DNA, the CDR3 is TGTGCCAGCTCAATGGGACAGGGAAATCAGCCCCAGCATTTT.

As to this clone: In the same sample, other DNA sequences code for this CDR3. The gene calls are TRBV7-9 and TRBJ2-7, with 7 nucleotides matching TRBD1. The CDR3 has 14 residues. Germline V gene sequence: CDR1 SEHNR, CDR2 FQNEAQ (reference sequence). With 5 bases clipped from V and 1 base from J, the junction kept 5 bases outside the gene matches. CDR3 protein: CASSQTGNSYEQYF. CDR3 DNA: TGTGCCAGCAGCCAGACAGGGAATTCCTACGAGCAGTACTTC.

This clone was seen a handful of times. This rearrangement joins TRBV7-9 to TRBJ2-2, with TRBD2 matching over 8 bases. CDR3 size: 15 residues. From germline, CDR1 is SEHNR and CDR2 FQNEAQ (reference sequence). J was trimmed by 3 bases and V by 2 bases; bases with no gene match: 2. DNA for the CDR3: TGTGCCAGCAGCTTAACTAGCGGTTACACCGGGGAGCTGTTTTTT. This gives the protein CASSLTSGYTGELFF.

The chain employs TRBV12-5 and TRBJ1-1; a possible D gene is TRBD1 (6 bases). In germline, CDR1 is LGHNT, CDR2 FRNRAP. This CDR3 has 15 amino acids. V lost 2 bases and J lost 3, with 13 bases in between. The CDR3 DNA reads TGTGCTAGTGGTTTGAGTTCAGGGGTGCACACTGAAGCTTTCTTT. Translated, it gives CASGLSSGVHTEAFF.

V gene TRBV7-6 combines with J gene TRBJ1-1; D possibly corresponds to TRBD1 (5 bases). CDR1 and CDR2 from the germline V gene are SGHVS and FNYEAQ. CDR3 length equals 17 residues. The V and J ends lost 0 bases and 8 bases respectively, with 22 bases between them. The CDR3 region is CASSLALTRDLAGEAFF. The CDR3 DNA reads TGTGCCAGCAGCTTAGCCCTCACACGGGACTTGGCGGGGGAAGCTTTCTTT.

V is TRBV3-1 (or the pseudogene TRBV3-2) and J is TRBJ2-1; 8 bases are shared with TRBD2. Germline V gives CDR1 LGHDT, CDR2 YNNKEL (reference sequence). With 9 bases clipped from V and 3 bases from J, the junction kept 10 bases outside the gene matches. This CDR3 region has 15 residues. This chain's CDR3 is CASTNIAGNYNEQFF. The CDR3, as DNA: TGTGCCAGTACCAATATAGCGGGGAACTACAATGAGCAGTTCTTC.

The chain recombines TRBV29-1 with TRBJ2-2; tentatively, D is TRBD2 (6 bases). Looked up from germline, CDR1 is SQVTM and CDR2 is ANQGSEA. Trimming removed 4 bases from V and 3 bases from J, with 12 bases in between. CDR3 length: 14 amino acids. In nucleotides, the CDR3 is TGCAGCGTTGCTCCCTGGGGGGACACCGGGGAGCTGTTTTTT. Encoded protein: CSVAPWGDTGELFF.

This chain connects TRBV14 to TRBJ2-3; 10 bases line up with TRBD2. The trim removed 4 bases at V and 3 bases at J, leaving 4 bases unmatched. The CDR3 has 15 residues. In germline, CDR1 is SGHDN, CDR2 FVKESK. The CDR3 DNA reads TGTGCCAGCAGCCTTGGACTAGCGGAGACAGATACGCAGTATTTT. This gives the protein CASSLGLAETDTQYF.

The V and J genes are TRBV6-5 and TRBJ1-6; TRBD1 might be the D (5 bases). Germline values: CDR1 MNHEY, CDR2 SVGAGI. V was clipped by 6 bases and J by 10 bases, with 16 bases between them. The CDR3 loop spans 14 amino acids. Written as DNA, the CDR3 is TGTGCCAGCAGCTCTGGAAGGGGTGGATCACCCCTCCACTTT. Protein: CASSSGRGGSPLHF.

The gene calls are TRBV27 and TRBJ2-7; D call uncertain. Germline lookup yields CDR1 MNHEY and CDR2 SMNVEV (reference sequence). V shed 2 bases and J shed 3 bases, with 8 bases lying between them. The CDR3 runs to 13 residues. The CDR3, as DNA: TGTGCCAGCAGTTTAAGACAAAACTACGAGCAGTACTTC. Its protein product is CASSLRQNYEQYF.

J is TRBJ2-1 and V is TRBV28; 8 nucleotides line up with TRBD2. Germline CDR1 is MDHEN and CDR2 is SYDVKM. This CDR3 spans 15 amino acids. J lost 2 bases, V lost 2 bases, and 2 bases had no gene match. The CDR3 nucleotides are TGTGCCAGCAGTTTAACTAGCGGAGCCTACAATGAGCAGTTCTTC. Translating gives CASSLTSGAYNEQFF.

The CDR3 loop is CASSILTGGTHEQYF. The CDR3 DNA is TGTGCCAGCAGCATACTTACGGGAGGCACCCACGAGCAGTACTTC. This chain joins TRBV21-1 and TRBJ2-7; TRBD2, the D gene given by the table, was not confirmed from the DNA. TRBV21-1 is tagged as a pseudogene. This CDR3 comprises 15 residues.

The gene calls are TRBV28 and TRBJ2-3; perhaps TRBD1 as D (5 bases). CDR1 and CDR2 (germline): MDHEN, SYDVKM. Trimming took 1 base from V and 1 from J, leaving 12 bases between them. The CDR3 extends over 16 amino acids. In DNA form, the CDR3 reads TGTGCCAGCAGTTTATATAGGGGCACCCGCACAGATACGCAGTATTTT. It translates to CASSLYRGTRTDTQYF.

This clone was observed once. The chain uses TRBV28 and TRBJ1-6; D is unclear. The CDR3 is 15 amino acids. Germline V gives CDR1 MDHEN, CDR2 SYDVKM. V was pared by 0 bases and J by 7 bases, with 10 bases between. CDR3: CASSLWMQSNSPLHF. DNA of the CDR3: TGTGCCAGCAGTTTATGGATGCAGTCCAATTCACCCCTCCACTTT.

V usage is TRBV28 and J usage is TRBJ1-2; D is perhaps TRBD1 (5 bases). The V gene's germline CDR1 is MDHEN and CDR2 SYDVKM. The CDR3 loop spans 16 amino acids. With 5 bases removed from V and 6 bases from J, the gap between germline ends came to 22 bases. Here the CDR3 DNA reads TGTGCCAGCAGTCCCCCCGGGACGACGCGGGGCGATGGCTACACCTTC. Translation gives CASSPPGTTRGDGYTF.

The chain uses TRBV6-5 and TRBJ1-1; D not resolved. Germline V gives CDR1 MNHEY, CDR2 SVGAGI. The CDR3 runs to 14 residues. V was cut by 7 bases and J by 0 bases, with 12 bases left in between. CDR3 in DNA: TGTGCCAGCATGGGCCCCGGGATGAACACTGAAGCTTTCTTT. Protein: CASMGPGMNTEAFF.

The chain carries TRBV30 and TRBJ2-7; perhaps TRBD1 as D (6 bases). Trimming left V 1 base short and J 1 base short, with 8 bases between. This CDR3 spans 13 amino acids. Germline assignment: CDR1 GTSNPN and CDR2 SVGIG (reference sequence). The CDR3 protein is CAWSAGDSYEQYF. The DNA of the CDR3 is TGTGCCTGGAGTGCAGGGGATTCCTACGAGCAGTACTTC. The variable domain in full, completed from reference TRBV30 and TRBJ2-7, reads SQTIHQWPATLVQPVGSPLSLECTVEGTSNPNLYWYRQAAGRGLQLLFYSVGIGQISSEVPQNLSASRPQDRQFILSSKKLLLSDSGFYLCAWSAGDSYEQYFGPGTRLTVT.

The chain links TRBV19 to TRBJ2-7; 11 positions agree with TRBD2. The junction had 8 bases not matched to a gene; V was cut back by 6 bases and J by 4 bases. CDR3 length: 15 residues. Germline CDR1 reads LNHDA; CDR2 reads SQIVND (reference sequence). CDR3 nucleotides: TGTGCCAGTAGCCCTCCGGGACTAGCGGCTTACGAGCAGTACTTC. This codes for CASSPPGLAAYEQYF. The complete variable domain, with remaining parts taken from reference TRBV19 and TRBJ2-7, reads DGGITQSPKYLFRKEGQNVTLSCEQNLNHDAMYWYRQDPGQGLRLIYYSQIVNDFQKGDIAEGYSVSREKKESFPLTVTSAQKNPTAFYLCASSPPGLAAYEQYFGPGTRLTVT.

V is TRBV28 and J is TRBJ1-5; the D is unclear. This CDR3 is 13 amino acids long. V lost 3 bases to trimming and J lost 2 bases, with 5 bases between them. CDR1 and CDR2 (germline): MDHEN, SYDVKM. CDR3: CASSFPGNQPQHF. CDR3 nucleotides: TGTGCCAGCAGTTTCCCTGGCAATCAGCCCCAGCATTTT.

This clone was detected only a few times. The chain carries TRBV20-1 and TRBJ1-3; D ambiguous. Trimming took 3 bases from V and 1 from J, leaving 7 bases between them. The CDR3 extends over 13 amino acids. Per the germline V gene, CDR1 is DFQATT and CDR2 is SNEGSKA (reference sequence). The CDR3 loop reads CSASSGSGNTIYF. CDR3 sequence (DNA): TGCAGTGCTAGTTCCGGGTCTGGAAACACCATATATTTT.

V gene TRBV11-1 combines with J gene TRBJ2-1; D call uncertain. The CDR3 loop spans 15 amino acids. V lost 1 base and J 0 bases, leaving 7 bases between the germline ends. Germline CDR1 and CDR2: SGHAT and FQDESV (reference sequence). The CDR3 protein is CASSLGDSSYNEQFF. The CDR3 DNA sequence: TGTGCCAGCAGCTTAGGAGACTCCTCCTACAATGAGCAGTTCTTC. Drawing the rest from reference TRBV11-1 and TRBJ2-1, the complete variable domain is EAEVAQSPRYKITEKSQAVAFWCDPISGHATLYWYRQILGQGPELLVQFQDESVVDDSQLPKDRFSAERLKGVDSTLKIQPAELGDSAMYLCASSLGDSSYNEQFFGPGTRLTVL.

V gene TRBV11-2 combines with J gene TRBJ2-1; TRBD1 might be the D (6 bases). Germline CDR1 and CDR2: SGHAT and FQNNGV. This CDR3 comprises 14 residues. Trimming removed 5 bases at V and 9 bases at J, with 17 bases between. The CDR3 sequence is CASSTATGKVEQFF. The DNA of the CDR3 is TGTGCCAGCAGCACCGCCACAGGGAAGGTTGAGCAGTTCTTC.

CDR3 protein: CASSRGQAGGETQYF. The CDR3 bases are TGCGCCAGCAGCAGGGGACAGGCCGGAGGGGAGACCCAGTACTTC. The chain uses TRBV4-3 and TRBJ2-5, with 8 bases fitting TRBD1. Per the germline V gene, CDR1 is LGHNA and CDR2 is YSLEER. The CDR3 loop spans 15 amino acids. Trimming took 5 bases from V and 5 from J; bases not matched to a gene: 10.

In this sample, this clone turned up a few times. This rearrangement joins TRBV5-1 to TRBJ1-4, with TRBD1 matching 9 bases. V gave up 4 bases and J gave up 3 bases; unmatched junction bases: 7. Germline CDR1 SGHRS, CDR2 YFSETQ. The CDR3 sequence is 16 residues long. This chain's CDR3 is CASSAGQGSANEKLFF. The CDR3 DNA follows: TGCGCCAGCAGCGCCGGACAGGGGTCGGCTAATGAAAAACTGTTTTTT.

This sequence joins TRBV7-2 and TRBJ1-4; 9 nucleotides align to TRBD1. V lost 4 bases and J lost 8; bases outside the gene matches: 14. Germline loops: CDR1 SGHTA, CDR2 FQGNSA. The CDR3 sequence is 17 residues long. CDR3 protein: CASSSRVVGQGLEKLFF. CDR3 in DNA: TGTGCCAGCAGCTCCCGAGTAGTGGGACAGGGTCTCGAAAAACTGTTTTTT.

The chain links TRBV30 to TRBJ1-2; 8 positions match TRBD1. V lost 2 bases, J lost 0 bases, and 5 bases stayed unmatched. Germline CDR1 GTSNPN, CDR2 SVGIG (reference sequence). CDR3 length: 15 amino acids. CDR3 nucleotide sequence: TGTGCCTGGAGTAAAGACAGGGGCCCTAACTATGGCTACACCTTC. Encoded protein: CAWSKDRGPNYGYTF.